This entry features one T cell receptor beta chain sequence. Its specificity is unknown. TCRdb analysed the reads with MiXCR anew, one entry per CDR3 protein. The repertoire holds about 890,000 distinct CDR3 sequences, with around 29% as singletons. This specimen comes from a study of T cell repertoires in cytomegalovirus infection. The source material was cultured CD8+ T cells from PBMCs, sampled from culture after CMV antigen stimulation. This clonotype was sampled from a human donor in good health (CMV status not recorded). Some clones in this sample may be carry-over from other donors' samples.

As DNA, the CDR3 is TGTGCCAGCAGGGGACTAGCTTTTTTCCACGAGCAGTACTTC. This gives the protein CASRGLAFFHEQYF. V and J are TRBV6-8 and TRBJ2-7, with 9 bases fitting TRBD2. The germline V gene has CDR1 MNHGY and CDR2 SAAAGT. Trimming at V came to 6 bases and at J to 5 bases, leaving 8 bases not matched to a gene. The CDR3 extends over 14 amino acids.